These 2 T cell receptor beta chains share one sample of origin, sequenced in a study of CD8+ T cells in alopecia areata. Isolated RNA was reverse transcribed into cDNA used as the sequencing template. Libraries were prepared by immunoSEQ multiplex PCR; TCRdb keeps only in-frame clonotypes and omits some of them. The data contain 150,000 to 200,000 clones, under 70% of them singletons. Documented treatment: oral pan-JAK inhibitor, 5-10 mg twice daily. The sample here was CD4+ T cells sorted from blood, taken at week 4, from a patient treated with tofacitinib. These receptors all come from a human donor with alopecia areata.

This chain joins TRBV4-2 and TRBJ2-2; maybe TRBD2 (7 bases). V was pared by 2 bases and J by 4 bases, with 14 bases between. Per germline, CDR1 LGHNA and CDR2 YNFKEQ. The CDR3 totals 16 residues. CDR3 protein: CASSQPSAGATGELFF. The DNA of the CDR3 is TGTGCCAGCAGCCAACCCTCCGCGGGGGCCACCGGGGAGCTGTTTTTT.

V is TRBV4-1 and J is TRBJ2-5; the D gene is possibly TRBD1 (6 bases). There are 13 residues in the CDR3. Germline CDR1 reads MGHRA; CDR2 reads YSYEKL. V gave up 3 bases and J gave up 5 bases, with 10 bases separating them. Here the CDR3 DNA reads TGCGCCAGCAGCCAGGGGGCCTACGAGACCCAGTACTTC. Residues: CASSQGAYETQYF.